Sequencing of this T cell receptor (beta chain) was carried out in a study of cytomegalovirus exposure and HLA in healthy donors. Study observations and caveats: TCR sequences were mostly rare, though some public TCRs occurred in many donors. A later analysis linked a missense DCLRE1C variant to TCR beta V- and J-gene trimming. A later look showed TCR association rates differing by HLA locus, highest for DRB1 and lowest for HLA-C. Earlier findings revealed that most TCR beta V segments proved productive either about 87% or about 30% of the time.

The PCR was carried out with 60 Vbeta primers and 13 Jbeta primers. Some clones are missing from TCRdb's copy, which holds only in-frame ones; the method was immunoSEQ multiplex PCR. The repertoire holds roughly 150,000 clones, with around 68% as singletons. This clone was detected once. Its antigen is not known. In germline, CDR1 is SGDLS, CDR2 YYNGEE. V gave up 0 bases and J gave up 2 bases; unmatched junction bases: 4. The CDR3 extends over 16 amino acids. The V and J genes are TRBV9 and TRBJ2-5; 10 bases agree with TRBD1. This TCR came from a young man in good health and CMV-seropositive. Sequenced sample: PBMCs. This CDR3 is CASSVVGQGWQETQYF. CDR3 nucleotide sequence: TGTGCCAGCAGCGTAGTGGGACAGGGGTGGCAAGAGACCCAGTACTTC.